The rows below give T cell receptor beta chains drawn from one sample of a study of beta chain features in type 1 diabetes. This table comes from immunoSEQ multiplex PCR, and its TCRdb copy is limited to in-frame clones, with some not included. Among about 320,000 clones listed, 11% to 15% were seen once. The sample was central memory CD4+ T cells from blood. The source of these receptors is a man aged 25-45 years in good health. The CDR3 runs from the conserved cysteine through the conserved F or W. Fields, in order: clone size, CDR3 length, D gene, V gene, J gene, CDR3 protein, CDR3 DNA. A D gene is named only where the DNA matches it firmly. For some rows the clone size is stated as once, few or many, or as a class when expanded; others skip it.

clone_size: NA; cdr3_length: 15; d_call: TRBD1; v_call: TRBV13; j_call: TRBJ1-2; cdr3_aa: CASSIGAQGEYGYTF; cdr3_nt: TGTGCCAGCAGCATAGGGGCACAGGGGGAGTATGGCTACACCTTC
clone_size: NA; cdr3_length: 17; d_call: NA; v_call: TRBV19; j_call: TRBJ2-2; cdr3_aa: CASSIFGGRVITGELFF; cdr3_nt: TGTGCCAGTAGTATCTTCGGGGGCCGTGTCATCACCGGGGAGCTGTTTTTT
clone_size: NA; cdr3_length: 15; d_call: TRBD2; v_call: TRBV5-6; j_call: TRBJ2-3; cdr3_aa: CASSSSGGPPDTQYF; cdr3_nt: TGTGCCAGCAGCTCTAGCGGGGGGCCCCCAGATACGCAGTATTTT
clone_size: NA; cdr3_length: 13; d_call: NA; v_call: TRBV10-1; j_call: TRBJ2-2; cdr3_aa: CATSVPNTGELFF; cdr3_nt: TGCGCCACCTCTGTCCCAAACACCGGGGAGCTGTTTTTT
clone_size: NA; cdr3_length: 10; d_call: NA; v_call: TRBV6-5; j_call: TRBJ2-1; cdr3_aa: CASAVNEQFF; cdr3_nt: TGTGCCAGCGCGGTCAATGAGCAGTTCTTC
clone_size: NA; cdr3_length: 16; d_call: NA; v_call: TRBV5-1; j_call: TRBJ1-3; cdr3_aa: CASSPQGPNSGNTIYF; cdr3_nt: TGCGCCAGCAGCCCCCAAGGGCCGAACTCTGGAAACACCATATATTTT
clone_size: many; cdr3_length: 14; d_call: NA; v_call: TRBV4-1; j_call: TRBJ2-7; cdr3_aa: CASSQPLATYEQYF; cdr3_nt: TGCGCCAGCAGCCAACCCCTAGCTACCTACGAGCAGTACTTC
clone_size: NA; cdr3_length: 14; d_call: NA; v_call: TRBV6-5; j_call: TRBJ2-1; cdr3_aa: CASSEGPNYNEQFF; cdr3_nt: TGTGCCAGCAGTGAAGGCCCGAACTACAATGAGCAGTTCTTC
clone_size: few; cdr3_length: 12; d_call: NA; v_call: TRBV6-5; j_call: TRBJ2-5; cdr3_aa: CASRRLGETQYF; cdr3_nt: TGTGCCAGCAGGAGACTAGGGGAGACCCAGTACTTC
clone_size: NA; cdr3_length: 15; d_call: TRBD1; v_call: TRBV9; j_call: TRBJ1-2; cdr3_aa: CASSAQGEVNYGYTF; cdr3_nt: TGTGCCAGCAGCGCACAGGGGGAGGTGAACTATGGCTACACCTTC
clone_size: NA; cdr3_length: 11; d_call: NA; v_call: TRBV4-2; j_call: TRBJ2-7; cdr3_aa: CASSPSYEQYF; cdr3_nt: TGTGCCAGCAGCCCATCTTACGAGCAGTACTTC
clone_size: NA; cdr3_length: 12; d_call: NA; v_call: TRBV7-2; j_call: TRBJ1-2; cdr3_aa: CASSAGIYGYTF; cdr3_nt: TGTGCCAGCAGCGCCGGGATCTATGGCTACACCTTC
clone_size: few; cdr3_length: 13; d_call: NA; v_call: TRBV7-2; j_call: TRBJ1-1; cdr3_aa: CASSTPRDTEAFF; cdr3_nt: TGTGCCAGCAGCACACCCAGGGACACTGAAGCTTTCTTT
clone_size: NA; cdr3_length: 17; d_call: TRBD2; v_call: TRBV11-2; j_call: TRBJ2-7; cdr3_aa: CASTKGLAGGDSYEQYF; cdr3_nt: TGTGCCAGCACCAAAGGACTAGCGGGGGGTGACTCCTACGAGCAGTACTTC
clone_size: many; cdr3_length: 15; d_call: TRBD2; v_call: TRBV6-5; j_call: TRBJ2-3; cdr3_aa: CASTPGGPVTDTQYF; cdr3_nt: TGTGCCAGCACCCCGGGGGGGCCCGTCACAGATACGCAGTATTTT
clone_size: few; cdr3_length: 14; d_call: NA; v_call: TRBV6-5; j_call: TRBJ1-5; cdr3_aa: CASSYSRVVQPQHF; cdr3_nt: TGTGCCAGCAGTTACTCCAGGGTGGTTCAGCCCCAGCATTTT
clone_size: NA; cdr3_length: 15; d_call: NA; v_call: TRBV5-1; j_call: TRBJ1-5; cdr3_aa: CASSLAPGNNQPQHF; cdr3_nt: TGCGCCAGCAGCTTGGCGCCAGGGAACAATCAGCCCCAGCATTTT
clone_size: NA; cdr3_length: 14; d_call: TRBD1; v_call: TRBV11-2; j_call: TRBJ1-5; cdr3_aa: CASSSGTGHQPQHF; cdr3_nt: TGTGCCAGCAGCTCAGGGACAGGCCATCAGCCCCAGCATTTT
clone_size: few; cdr3_length: 12; d_call: NA; v_call: TRBV19; j_call: TRBJ2-3; cdr3_aa: CATRHPTDTQYF; cdr3_nt: TGTGCCACCCGACACCCCACAGATACGCAGTATTTT
clone_size: few; cdr3_length: 13; d_call: TRBD1; v_call: TRBV5-1; j_call: TRBJ1-2; cdr3_aa: CASSEWTGYGYTF; cdr3_nt: TGCGCCAGCAGCGAGTGGACAGGATATGGCTACACCTTC
clone_size: NA; cdr3_length: 15; d_call: TRBD2; v_call: TRBV11-3; j_call: TRBJ2-5; cdr3_aa: CASSSGLAGAETQYF; cdr3_nt: TGTGCCAGCAGCTCAGGACTAGCGGGAGCAGAGACCCAGTACTTC
clone_size: few; cdr3_length: 14; d_call: NA; v_call: TRBV5-1; j_call: TRBJ2-5; cdr3_aa: CASSLGTYSETQYF; cdr3_nt: TGCGCCAGCAGCTTGGGGACCTATTCGGAGACCCAGTACTTC
clone_size: few; cdr3_length: 14; d_call: NA; v_call: TRBV12-5; j_call: TRBJ1-2; cdr3_aa: CASGLGRTNYGYTF; cdr3_nt: TGTGCTAGTGGTTTGGGGAGAACCAACTATGGCTACACCTTC
clone_size: NA; cdr3_length: 17; d_call: NA; v_call: TRBV9; j_call: TRBJ2-5; cdr3_aa: CASSVRGGSPYQETQYF; cdr3_nt: TGTGCCAGCAGCGTAAGGGGGGGTTCCCCGTACCAAGAGACCCAGTACTTC
clone_size: NA; cdr3_length: 16; d_call: NA; v_call: TRBV6-4; j_call: TRBJ1-6; cdr3_aa: CASSDTGSGYNSPLHF; cdr3_nt: TGTGCCAGCAGTGACACAGGGTCTGGGTATAATTCACCCCTCCACTTT
clone_size: NA; cdr3_length: 13; d_call: NA; v_call: TRBV7-6; j_call: TRBJ1-4; cdr3_aa: CASSFRGMEKLFF; cdr3_nt: TGTGCCAGCAGCTTCAGGGGAATGGAAAAACTGTTTTTT
clone_size: NA; cdr3_length: 15; d_call: TRBD1; v_call: TRBV7-9; j_call: TRBJ1-4; cdr3_aa: CASSLKDRAWEKLFF; cdr3_nt: TGTGCCAGCAGCCTAAAGGACAGGGCATGGGAAAAACTGTTTTTT
clone_size: few; cdr3_length: 14; d_call: NA; v_call: TRBV5-6; j_call: TRBJ1-1; cdr3_aa: CASSYTGFDTEAFF; cdr3_nt: TGTGCCAGCAGCTATACAGGGTTTGACACTGAAGCTTTCTTT
clone_size: few; cdr3_length: 15; d_call: NA; v_call: TRBV6-6; j_call: TRBJ1-4; cdr3_aa: CASSSSGTRTEKLFF; cdr3_nt: TGTGCCAGCAGTTCCTCCGGGACGAGGACTGAAAAACTGTTTTTT
clone_size: few; cdr3_length: 16; d_call: TRBD1; v_call: TRBV19; j_call: TRBJ1-5; cdr3_aa: CASSFSGGRSNQPQHF; cdr3_nt: TGTGCCAGTAGTTTCTCAGGGGGAAGGAGCAATCAGCCCCAGCATTTT
clone_size: NA; cdr3_length: 15; d_call: NA; v_call: TRBV15; j_call: TRBJ1-1; cdr3_aa: CATSRVAVLNTEAFF; cdr3_nt: TGTGCCACCAGCAGAGTTGCGGTCCTGAACACTGAAGCTTTCTTT
clone_size: NA; cdr3_length: 15; d_call: NA; v_call: TRBV7-3; j_call: TRBJ2-1; cdr3_aa: CASSLSGTGGNEQFF; cdr3_nt: TGTGCCAGCAGCCTTTCCGGGACTGGTGGCAATGAGCAGTTCTTC